These T cell receptor beta chains were read from a single sample in a study of PD-1 blockade in classical Hodgkin lymphoma. Profiling relied on immunoSEQ multiplex PCR, and the TCRdb table lists in-frame clones only, not all of them. The sample shows 70,000 or so clones, more than 85% of them seen only once. Specimen: peripheral blood mononuclear cells (PBMCs), collected at baseline. These receptors all come from a human donor with classical Hodgkin lymphoma. CDR3s include the opening cysteine and the closing phenylalanine or tryptophan. D genes are given only for firm matches. Rows give clone size only sometimes, using once, few, many, or a class for an expanded clone.

clone_size	cdr3_length	d_call	v_call	j_call	cdr3_aa	cdr3_nt
-	15	TRBD2	TRBV5-4	TRBJ2-5	CASSKSGGPQETQYF	TGTGCCAGCAGCAAGAGCGGGGGGCCCCAAGAGACCCAGTACTTC
-	15	-	TRBV11-2	TRBJ2-3	CASSSPPRRTDTQYF	TGTGCCAGCAGCTCACCCCCCCGGCGCACAGATACGCAGTATTTT
-	14	-	TRBV19	TRBJ2-4	CASCSLLAKNIQYF	TGTGCCAGTTGCTCGCTATTAGCCAAAAACATTCAGTACTTC
-	14	TRBD2	TRBV27	TRBJ2-2	CASKLAGGPGELFF	TGTGCCAGCAAACTAGCGGGGGGCCCCGGGGAGCTGTTTTTT
-	16	-	TRBV18	TRBJ1-4	CASSPGGSATNEKLFF	TGTGCCAGCTCACCTGGGGGATCTGCAACTAATGAAAAACTGTTTTTT
once	14	-	TRBV5-1	TRBJ2-2	CASFHPTNTGELFF	TGCGCCAGTTTCCACCCCACGAACACCGGGGAGCTGTTTTTT
-	11	-	TRBV29-1	TRBJ2-1	CSVKYGVEQFF	TGCAGCGTCAAATATGGGGTTGAGCAGTTCTTC
-	19	TRBD1	TRBV9	TRBJ2-6	CASSVERTGGFSGANVLTF	TGTGCCAGCAGCGTAGAGAGGACAGGGGGTTTCTCTGGGGCCAACGTCCTGACTTTC
-	15	TRBD1	TRBV5-6	TRBJ2-1	CASSWGTGAYNEQFF	TGTGCCAGCAGCTGGGGGACAGGGGCTTACAATGAGCAGTTCTTC
-	15	TRBD1	TRBV27	TRBJ1-1	CASKRLTGANTEAFF	TGTGCCAGCAAAAGATTGACAGGGGCTAACACTGAAGCTTTCTTT
-	13	TRBD1	TRBV6-5	TRBJ1-1	CASSRAGGTEAFF	TGTGCCAGCAGTCGGGCAGGGGGCACTGAAGCTTTCTTT
-	12	-	TRBV2	TRBJ2-7	CAREDSSGEQYF	TGTGCCAGAGAGGACAGTTCTGGGGAGCAGTACTTC
-	14	-	TRBV29-1	TRBJ1-2	CSPRQDSRSYGYTF	TGCAGCCCCCGACAGGATTCTAGATCTTATGGCTACACCTTC
-	11	-	TRBV10-3	TRBJ2-5	CAVGTTETQYF	TGTGCCGTCGGGACAACAGAGACCCAGTACTTC
-	15	TRBD1	TRBV5-6	TRBJ1-2	CASSTPGQGVEGYTF	TGTGCCAGCAGCACTCCGGGACAGGGAGTTGAAGGCTACACCTTC
once	17	-	TRBV9	TRBJ1-6	CASSVDDLGSYNSPLHF	TGTGCCAGCAGCGTAGACGACCTTGGCTCCTATAATTCACCCCTCCACTTT
-	15	-	TRBV13	TRBJ2-5	CASSLKAGVEETQYF	TGTGCCAGCAGCTTAAAGGCAGGGGTGGAAGAGACCCAGTACTTC
-	19	-	TRBV4-1	TRBJ2-1	CASSQDNPLVVSSYNEQFF	TGCGCCAGCAGCCAAGATAACCCCCTAGTGGTGAGCTCCTACAATGAGCAGTTCTTC
-	13	TRBD2	TRBV11-1	TRBJ2-7	CASRRDYTYEQYF	TGTGCCAGCAGACGGGACTACACCTACGAGCAGTACTTC
-	14	-	TRBV15	TRBJ2-1	CATRNRAHYNEQFF	TGTGCCACCCGTAACCGGGCCCACTACAATGAGCAGTTCTTC